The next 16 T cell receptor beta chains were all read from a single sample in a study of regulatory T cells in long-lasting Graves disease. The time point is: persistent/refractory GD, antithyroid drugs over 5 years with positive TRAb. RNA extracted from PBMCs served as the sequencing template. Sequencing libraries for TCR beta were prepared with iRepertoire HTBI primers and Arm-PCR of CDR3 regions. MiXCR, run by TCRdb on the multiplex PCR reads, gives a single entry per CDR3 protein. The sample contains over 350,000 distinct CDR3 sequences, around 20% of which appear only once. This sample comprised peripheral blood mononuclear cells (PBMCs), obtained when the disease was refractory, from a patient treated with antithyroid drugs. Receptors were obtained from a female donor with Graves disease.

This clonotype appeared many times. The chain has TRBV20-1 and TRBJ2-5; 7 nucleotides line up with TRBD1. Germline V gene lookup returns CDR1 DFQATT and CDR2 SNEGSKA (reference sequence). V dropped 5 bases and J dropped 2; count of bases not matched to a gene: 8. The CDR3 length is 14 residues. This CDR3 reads CSARLWDRQETQYF. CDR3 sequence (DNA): TGCAGTGCTCGACTCTGGGACAGACAAGAGACCCAGTACTTC.

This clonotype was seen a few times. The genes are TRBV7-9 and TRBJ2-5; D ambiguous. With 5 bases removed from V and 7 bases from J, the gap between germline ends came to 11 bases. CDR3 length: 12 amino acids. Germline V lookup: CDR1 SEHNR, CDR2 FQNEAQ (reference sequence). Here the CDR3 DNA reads TGTGCCAGCAGCCCCGGATCCGGGACCCAGTACTTC. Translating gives CASSPGSGTQYF.

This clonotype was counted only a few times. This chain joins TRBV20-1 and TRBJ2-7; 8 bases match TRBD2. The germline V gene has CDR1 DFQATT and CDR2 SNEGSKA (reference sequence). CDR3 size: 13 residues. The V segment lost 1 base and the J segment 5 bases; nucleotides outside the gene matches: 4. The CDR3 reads CSARASGSNEQYF. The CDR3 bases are TGCAGTGCTAGAGCCAGCGGGAGCAACGAGCAGTACTTC.

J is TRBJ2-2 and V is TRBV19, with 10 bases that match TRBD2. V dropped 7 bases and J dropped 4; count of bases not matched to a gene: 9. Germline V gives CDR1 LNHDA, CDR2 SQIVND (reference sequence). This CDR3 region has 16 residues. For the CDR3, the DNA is TGTGCCAGTAAAGAAACTAGCGGGGACGGCACCGGGGAGCTGTTTTTT. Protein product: CASKETSGDGTGELFF.

DNA for the CDR3: TGTGCCAGCAGCGACGGGGCCACCTACGAGCAGTACTTC. It specifies CASSDGATYEQYF. The chain couples TRBV7-9 to TRBJ2-7; perhaps D is TRBD1 or TRBD2 (5 bases each). Between the trimmed V and J ends, which lost 5 bases and 2 bases, there was a span of 10 bases. Looked up from germline, CDR1 is SEHNR and CDR2 is FQNEAQ (reference sequence). The CDR3 extends over 13 amino acids.

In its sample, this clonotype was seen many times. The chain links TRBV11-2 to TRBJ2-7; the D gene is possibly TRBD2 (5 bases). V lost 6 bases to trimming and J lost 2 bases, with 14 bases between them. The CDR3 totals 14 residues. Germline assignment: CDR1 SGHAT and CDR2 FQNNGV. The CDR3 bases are TGTGCCAGCAGTCCTAGCACACGGGCCTACGAGCAGTACTTC. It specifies CASSPSTRAYEQYF.

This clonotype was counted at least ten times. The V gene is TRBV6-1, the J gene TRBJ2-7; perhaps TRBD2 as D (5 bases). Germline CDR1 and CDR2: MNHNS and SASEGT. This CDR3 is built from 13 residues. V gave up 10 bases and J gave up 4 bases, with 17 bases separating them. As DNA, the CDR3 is TGTGCCACCACTCCCCGGGGATCGTACGAGCAGTACTTC. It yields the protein CATTPRGSYEQYF.

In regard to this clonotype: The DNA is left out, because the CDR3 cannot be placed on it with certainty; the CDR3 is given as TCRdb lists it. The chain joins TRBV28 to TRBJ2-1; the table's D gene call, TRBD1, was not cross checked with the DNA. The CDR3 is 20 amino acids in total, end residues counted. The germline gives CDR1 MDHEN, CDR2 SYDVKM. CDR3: CASSIYLCSADLDNYNEQFF.

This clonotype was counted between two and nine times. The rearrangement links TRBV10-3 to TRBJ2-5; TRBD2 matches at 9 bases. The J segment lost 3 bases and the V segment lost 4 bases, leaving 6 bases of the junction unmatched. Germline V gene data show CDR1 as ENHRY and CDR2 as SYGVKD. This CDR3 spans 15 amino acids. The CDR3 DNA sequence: TGTGCCATCAGTGGGAGATTAGCGGGAGAAGAGACCCAGTACTTC. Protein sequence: CAISGRLAGEETQYF.

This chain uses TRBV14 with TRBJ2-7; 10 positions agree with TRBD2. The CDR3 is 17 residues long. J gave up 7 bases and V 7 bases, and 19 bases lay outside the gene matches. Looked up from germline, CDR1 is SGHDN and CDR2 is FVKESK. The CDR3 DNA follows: TGTGCCAGCAATTTCATGCGACTAGCGGGTGGGAGGTTGGAGCAGTACTTC. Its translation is CASNFMRLAGGRLEQYF.

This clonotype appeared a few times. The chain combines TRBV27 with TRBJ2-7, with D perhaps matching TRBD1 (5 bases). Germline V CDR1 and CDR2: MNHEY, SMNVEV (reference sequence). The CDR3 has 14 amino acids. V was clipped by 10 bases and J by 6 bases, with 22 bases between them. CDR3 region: CAKTKGAGLGEQYF. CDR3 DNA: TGTGCCAAAACGAAAGGGGCCGGTCTGGGCGAGCAGTACTTC.

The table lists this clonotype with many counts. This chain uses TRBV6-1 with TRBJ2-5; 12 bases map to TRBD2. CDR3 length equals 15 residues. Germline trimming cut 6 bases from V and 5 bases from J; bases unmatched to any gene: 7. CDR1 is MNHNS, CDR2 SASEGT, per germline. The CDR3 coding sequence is TGTGCCAGCAGACGACTAGCGGGAGTACAGGAGACCCAGTACTTC. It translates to CASRRLAGVQETQYF.

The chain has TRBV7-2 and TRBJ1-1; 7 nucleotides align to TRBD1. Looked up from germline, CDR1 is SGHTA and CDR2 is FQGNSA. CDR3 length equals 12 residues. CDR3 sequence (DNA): TGTGCTACAGGGGCCCTAAACACTGAAGCTTTCTTT. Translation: CATGALNTEAFF. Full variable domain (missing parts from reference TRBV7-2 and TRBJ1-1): GAGVSQSPSNKVTEKGKDVELRCDPISGHTALYWYRQSLGQGLEFLIYFQGNSAPDKSGLPSDRFSAERTGGSVSTLTIQRTQQEDSAVYLCATGALNTEAFFGQGTRLTVV.

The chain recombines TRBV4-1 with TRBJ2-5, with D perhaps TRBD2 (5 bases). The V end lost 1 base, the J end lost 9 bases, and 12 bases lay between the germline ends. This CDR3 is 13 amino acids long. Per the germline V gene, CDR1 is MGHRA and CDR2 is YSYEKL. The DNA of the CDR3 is TGCGCCAGCAGCCAAGCTTCGTTGGAGGCCCAGTACTTC. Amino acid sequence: CASSQASLEAQYF.

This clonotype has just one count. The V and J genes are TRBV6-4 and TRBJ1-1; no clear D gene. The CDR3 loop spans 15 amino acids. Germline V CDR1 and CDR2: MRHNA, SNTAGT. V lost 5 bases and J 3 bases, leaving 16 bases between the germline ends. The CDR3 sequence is CASSYIMPPDTEAFF. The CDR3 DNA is TGTGCCAGCAGTTACATAATGCCGCCGGACACTGAAGCTTTCTTT.

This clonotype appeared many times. Here the CDR3 reads CASSHPSSYYEQYF. For the CDR3, the DNA is TGTGCCAGCAGCCACCCTAGCTCCTACTACGAGCAGTACTTC. The chain recombines TRBV12-3 or TRBV12-4 with TRBJ2-7, with D perhaps TRBD2 (5 bases). This CDR3 spans 14 amino acids. V was shortened by 6 bases and J by 3 bases, with 15 bases between the two germline ends.